This passage covers 29 T cell receptor beta chains from one sample sequenced in a study of T cell repertoires in ileal Crohn's disease. TCRdb's table, derived via immunoSEQ multiplex PCR, lists solely in-frame clones and lacks some. The data show 15,000 or so clones, 60% to 85% seen once. The time point is: inflamed ileum from the surgical specimen. The sample taken for sequencing was ileal tissue. Source of these receptors: an adult with Crohn's disease.

The rearrangement uses TRBV15 and TRBJ1-1; 11 positions match TRBD1. The V gene end was trimmed by 1 base and the J gene end by 12 bases; junction bases not matched to a gene: 4. Germline V gives CDR1 LNHNV, CDR2 YYDKDF (reference sequence). This CDR3 has 13 amino acids. CDR3 in amino acids: CATSRAGTGGTFF. The CDR3 region has the DNA TGTGCCACCAGCAGAGCTGGGACAGGGGGAACTTTCTTT.

This sequence joins TRBV25-1 and TRBJ1-3; D uncertain. Germline loops: CDR1 MGHDK, CDR2 SYGVNS. This CDR3 is built from 15 residues. The V gene lost 7 bases and the J gene lost 0 bases, with 13 bases spanning the gap. The CDR3 coding sequence is TGTGCCAGCACCGACAATCAGCGCTCTGGAAACACCATATATTTT. Amino acids: CASTDNQRSGNTIYF.

This CDR3 reads CASSDAGGTDTQYF. CDR3 in DNA: TGTGCCAGCAGTGACGCGGGGGGCACAGATACGCAGTATTTT. The chain has TRBV6-4 and TRBJ2-3; 7 positions agree with TRBD2. The trim removed 2 bases at V and 1 base at J, leaving 0 bases unmatched. The CDR3 runs to 14 residues. Germline lookup yields CDR1 MRHNA and CDR2 SNTAGT.

The V call is TRBV7-9, the J call TRBJ1-1; TRBD1 aligns across 7 bases. Unmatched junction bases numbered 3, after V lost 4 bases and J lost 7 bases. The CDR3 sequence is 12 residues long. CDR1 is SEHNR and CDR2 is FQNEAQ in the germline V gene (reference sequence). CDR3 nucleotides: TGTGCCAGCAGCTCGACAGGGCGTGAAGCTTTCTTT. Protein product: CASSSTGREAFF.

This clone was observed a few times. The V and J genes are TRBV6-5 and TRBJ2-1; no definite D call. Trimming pared 6 bases from V and 6 bases from J, leaving 12 bases between. The CDR3 extends over 13 amino acids. CDR1 is MNHEY, CDR2 SVGAGI, per germline. The CDR3 region is CASSSLWGNEQFF. CDR3 in DNA: TGTGCCAGCAGCTCATTGTGGGGCAATGAGCAGTTCTTC.

This clone is medium-sized by share. The sample carries other DNA sequences with the same CDR3. The chain uses TRBV5-4 and TRBJ2-1; 9 nucleotides agree with TRBD2. From germline, CDR1 is SGHNT and CDR2 YYREEE (reference sequence). V was pared by 0 bases and J by 3 bases, with 4 bases of the junction left unmatched. The CDR3 loop spans 16 amino acids. CDR3 DNA: TGTGCCAGCAGCTTGGGTAGCGGGGGACTCTACAATGAGCAGTTCTTC. Translating gives CASSLGSGGLYNEQFF.

The rearrangement links TRBV27 to TRBJ1-1; D is undetermined. The V gene's germline CDR1 is MNHEY and CDR2 SMNVEV (reference sequence). The CDR3 is 13 residues long. V lost 6 bases to trimming and J lost 7 bases, with 15 bases between them. The CDR3 spells CASSPRVSFEAFF. The CDR3 DNA is TGTGCCAGCAGCCCCCGAGTATCTTTTGAAGCTTTCTTT.

A remark on this clone: Sequence at one end of the junction differs from germline and may be a read error. The chain uses TRBV7-2 and TRBJ2-7; D not certain. Germline CDR1 is SGHTA and CDR2 is FQGNSA. The CDR3 spans 12 residues. The CDR3 protein is CASGLSVGEQYF. The CDR3 nucleotides read TGTGCCAGCGGCTTATCAGTGGGGGAGCAGTACTTC.

The genes are TRBV12-2 and TRBJ1-1. TRBV12-2 is assigned pseudogene status. This CDR3 contains 17 residues. The CDR3 loop is CASRPPAGRYMNTEAFF. The CDR3 bases are TGTGCAAGTCGCCCCCCGGCGGGACGTTATATGAACACTGAAGCTTTCTTT.

The rearrangement links TRBV5-1 to TRBJ1-2; D gene ambiguous. The germline V gene encodes CDR1 SGHRS and CDR2 YFSETQ. The CDR3 extends over 14 amino acids. Trimming stripped 6 bases from V and 1 base from J, with 13 bases between. This CDR3 is CASTRDGYNYGYTF. The CDR3 DNA sequence: TGCGCCAGCACAAGAGACGGATATAACTATGGCTACACCTTC.

V gene TRBV28 combines with J gene TRBJ2-1, with 7 bases identical to TRBD2. This CDR3 is built from 13 residues. After removal of 7 bases from V and 10 bases from J, the junction contained 10 bases not matched to a gene. Germline lookup yields CDR1 MDHEN and CDR2 SYDVKM. The CDR3, as DNA: TGTGCCAGCACCGTCAGGGCGGGAGCGGAGCAGTTCTTC. Its protein product is CASTVRAGAEQFF.

V usage is TRBV7-9 and J usage is TRBJ1-4; D is unresolved. CDR1 SEHNR and CDR2 FQNEAQ come from the germline V gene (reference sequence). Trimming removed 1 base from V and 5 bases from J, with 5 bases in between. The CDR3 extends over 13 amino acids. The CDR3 is CASSLDQNEKLFF. The CDR3 DNA follows: TGTGCCAGCAGCTTAGATCAGAATGAAAAACTGTTTTTT. Using reference TRBV7-9 and TRBJ1-4 for the parts outside the CDR3, the full variable domain is DTGVSQNPRHKITKRGQNVTFRCDPISEHNRLYWYRQTLGQGPEFLTYFQNEAQLEKSRLLSDRFSAERPKGSFSTLEIQRTEQGDSAMYLCASSLDQNEKLFFGSGTQLSVL.

V is TRBV20-1 and J is TRBJ2-1; tentatively, D is TRBD2 (6 bases). Germline V CDR1 and CDR2: DFQATT, SNEGSKA (reference sequence). This CDR3 region has 11 residues. CDR3 bases: TGCAGCCTTAAAGAGGACTACCTGGAATTCTTC. This gives the protein CSLKEDYLEFF.

The J gene is TRBJ2-7, the V gene TRBV6-5; either TRBD1 or TRBD2 may supply D (6 bases each). CDR1 is MNHEY, CDR2 SVGAGI, per germline. V was cut by 8 bases and J by 6 bases, with 17 bases left in between. CDR3 length equals 13 residues. The CDR3 loop is CASRIGGGSEQYF. The CDR3 DNA follows: TGTGCCAGCCGAATCGGGGGCGGCTCCGAGCAGTACTTC.

As concerns this clone: The junction departs from germline at one end; a sequencing error may be responsible. The chain recombines TRBV10-3 with TRBJ1-1; 9 nucleotides match TRBD1. Germline CDR1 and CDR2: ENHRY and SYGVKD. This CDR3 contains 14 residues. CDR3 sequence: CAISEGTGNAEAFF. CDR3 nucleotide sequence: TGTGCCATCAGTGAGGGGACAGGGAACGCTGAAGCTTTCTTT.

This sequence joins TRBV6-5 and TRBJ1-2; TRBD1 matches at 12 bases. V shed 1 base, J shed 7 bases, and the junction held 4 bases outside the gene matches. The germline V gene encodes CDR1 MNHEY and CDR2 SVGAGI. There are 15 residues in the CDR3. DNA of the CDR3: TGTGCCAGCAGTTACTGGGGACAGGGGGCCTTTGGCTACACCTTC. Translated: CASSYWGQGAFGYTF.

The chain recombines TRBV7-2 with TRBJ2-1, with D possibly being TRBD2 (6 bases). V lost 4 bases and J 7 bases, leaving 11 bases between the germline ends. CDR1 and CDR2 (germline): SGHTA, FQGNSA. This CDR3 contains 13 residues. The CDR3 reads CASSSPGLNEQFF. The DNA for the CDR3 is TGTGCCAGCAGCTCTCCTGGACTAAATGAGCAGTTCTTC.

The gene calls are TRBV5-1 and TRBJ2-1; 12 positions match TRBD1. J gave up 0 bases and V 5 bases, and 18 bases lay outside the gene matches. Germline values: CDR1 SGHRS, CDR2 YFSETQ. The CDR3 extends over 21 amino acids. The CDR3 DNA is TGCGCCAGCAGTTCCACTGCCGGGACAGGGGGCCTGTTCAGCTCCTACAATGAGCAGTTCTTC. It is translated as CASSSTAGTGGLFSSYNEQFF. Looking up the rest from reference TRBV5-1 and TRBJ2-1 gives the full variable domain: KAGVTQTPRYLIKTRGQQVTLSCSPISGHRSVSWYQQTPGQGLQFLFEYFSETQRNKGNFPGRFSGRQFSNSRSEMNVSTLELGDSALYLCASSSTAGTGGLFSSYNEQFFGPGTRLTVL.

J is TRBJ2-2 and V is TRBV5-4; D remains ambiguous. This CDR3 is 13 amino acids long. Germline assignment: CDR1 SGHNT and CDR2 YYREEE (reference sequence). The V gene lost 1 base and the J gene lost 1 base, with 2 bases spanning the gap. The CDR3 reads CASSLMNTGELFF. DNA for the CDR3: TGTGCCAGCAGCTTGATGAACACCGGGGAGCTGTTTTTT.

As to this clone: Other DNA sequences in the sample encode the same CDR3. The chain recombines TRBV5-1 with TRBJ2-3, with TRBD1 matching over 8 bases. This CDR3 region has 16 residues. The germline V gene has CDR1 SGHRS and CDR2 YFSETQ. J lost 0 bases, V lost 0 bases, and 3 bases had no gene match. The CDR3, as DNA: TGCGCCAGCAGCTTGGGGACAGGGTCCAGCACAGATACGCAGTATTTT. Protein product: CASSLGTGSSTDTQYF.

This clone was counted only a few times. The rearrangement uses TRBV9 and TRBJ1-2; TRBD1 matches 9 bases. CDR1 is SGDLS, CDR2 YYNGEE, per germline. This CDR3 is 16 amino acids long. The junction had 10 bases not matched to a gene; V was cut back by 3 bases and J by 4 bases. CDR3 in amino acids: CASSGTSTGGSYGYTF. The CDR3 DNA is TGTGCCAGCAGCGGAACCTCGACAGGGGGATCCTATGGCTACACCTTC.

The gene calls are TRBV27 and TRBJ2-3; tentatively, D is TRBD1 or TRBD2 (5 bases each). The V and J ends lost 5 bases and 0 bases respectively, with 15 bases between them. CDR1 is MNHEY, CDR2 SMNVEV, per germline (reference sequence). The CDR3 totals 16 residues. This chain's CDR3 is CASSLGTQQSTDTQYF. In DNA form, the CDR3 reads TGTGCCAGCAGTCTAGGGACGCAGCAGAGCACAGATACGCAGTATTTT.

In this sample, this clone is medium-sized. The J gene is TRBJ2-7, the V gene TRBV28; no clear D. This CDR3 is built from 15 residues. The germline gives CDR1 MDHEN, CDR2 SYDVKM. With 1 base removed from V and 7 bases from J, the gap between germline ends came to 17 bases. CDR3 sequence reads: CASSLSGRQDIEQYF. CDR3 nucleotides: TGTGCCAGCAGTTTATCCGGCCGGCAAGATATTGAGCAGTACTTC.

The chain couples TRBV29-1 to TRBJ2-1; TRBD2 is a possible D gene (6 bases). Trimming took off 6 bases at V and 0 bases at J, with 15 bases between the two ends. The CDR3 has 15 amino acids. The germline gives CDR1 SQVTM, CDR2 ANQGSEA. CDR3 loop: CSVDSSDSSYNEQFF. CDR3 DNA sequence: TGCAGCGTCGACTCTAGCGATAGCTCCTACAATGAGCAGTTCTTC.

This clone appeared a few times. This chain uses TRBV4-2 with TRBJ2-1; 8 bases match TRBD1. The V and J ends lost 4 bases and 0 bases, in that order; junction bases with no gene match: 5. This CDR3 region has 16 residues. Germline values: CDR1 LGHNA, CDR2 YNFKEQ. The CDR3 bases are TGTGCCAGCAGCCCCCAGGGGGCTAGCTCCTACAATGAGCAGTTCTTC. It yields the protein CASSPQGASSYNEQFF.

The chain uses TRBV4-3 and TRBJ2-5; 10 nucleotides align to TRBD2. Germline CDR1 reads LGHNA; CDR2 reads YSLEER. The V segment lost 2 bases and the J segment 3 bases; nucleotides outside the gene matches: 12. This CDR3 region has 18 residues. The CDR3 nucleotides read TGCGCCAGCAGCCAAAACCCCGCTAGCGGGAGCGGAGAAGAGACCCAGTACTTC. Translation: CASSQNPASGSGEETQYF.

The chain employs TRBV6-5 and TRBJ2-7, with D tentatively TRBD1 (5 bases). V was shortened by 6 bases and J by 3 bases, with 12 bases between the two germline ends. Per germline, CDR1 MNHEY and CDR2 SVGAGI. The CDR3 totals 13 residues. The CDR3 sequence: CASRSSDSYEQYF. The CDR3, as DNA: TGTGCCAGCAGATCCAGCGACAGCTACGAGCAGTACTTC.

The V gene is TRBV5-4, the J gene TRBJ2-7; weak D call: TRBD1 (6 bases). Trimming took off 2 bases at V and 6 bases at J, with 9 bases between the two ends. The CDR3 is made up of 12 amino acids. The germline gives CDR1 SGHNT, CDR2 YYREEE (reference sequence). The CDR3 region is CASSFDRREQYF. CDR3 bases: TGTGCCAGCAGCTTCGACAGGCGCGAGCAGTACTTC.

The V gene is TRBV2, the J gene TRBJ2-5; no clear D gene. Germline-derived CDR1 and CDR2 are SNHLY and FYNNEI. Trimming removed 1 base from V and 5 bases from J, with 2 bases in between. The CDR3 consists of 11 residues. CDR3 sequence (DNA): TGTGCCAGCAGTGAAGGGGAGACCCAGTACTTC. Protein sequence: CASSEGETQYF.